What follows are 14 T cell receptor beta chains derived from one specimen sequenced in a study of blood T cell repertoires in COVID-19. Sequencing used immunoSEQ multiplex PCR; TCRdb keeps in-frame clones, though not all of them. The sample has 55,000 to 80,000 clones, approximately 82% seen once. Sequenced: peripheral blood. All receptors derive from a human donor in a cohort sampled during active COVID-19.

The sample holds many counts of this clone. This chain's CDR3 is CASSPPGFGSGEQYF. CDR3 coding DNA: TGTGCCAGCAGCCCGCCGGGTTTCGGGTCTGGCGAGCAGTACTTC. The chain is built from TRBV6-6 and TRBJ2-7; D uncertain. This CDR3 has 15 amino acids. CDR1 MNHNY and CDR2 SVGAGI come from the germline V gene (reference sequence). Trimming removed 6 bases from V and 6 bases from J, with 21 bases in between.

This clone appeared a single time. CDR3 nucleotides: TGTGCCAGCAGCCACAATAGCGGGAGCTCCTACAATGAGCAGTTCTTC. The encoded protein is CASSHNSGSSYNEQFF. The genes are TRBV7-9 and TRBJ2-1; 9 nucleotides align to TRBD2. This CDR3 has 16 amino acids. Per the germline V gene, CDR1 is SEHNR and CDR2 is FQNEAQ (reference sequence). Trimming cost V 5 bases and J 0 bases; bases outside gene matches: 5.

The chain has TRBV30 and TRBJ2-1, with 9 bases matching TRBD2. V gave up 4 bases and J gave up 7 bases; unmatched junction bases: 5. Germline V gene lookup returns CDR1 GTSNPN and CDR2 SVGIG (reference sequence). There are 13 residues in the CDR3. The CDR3 here is CAWTSSGDNEQFF. For the CDR3, the DNA is TGTGCCTGGACGTCTAGCGGGGATAATGAGCAGTTCTTC.

The CDR3 bases are TGTGCCAGTAGTATAGGAGGGCCTTCTAACTATGGCTACACCTTC. This translates into CASSIGGPSNYGYTF. The chain uses TRBV19 and TRBJ1-2; no firm D call. Trimming removed 1 base from V and 0 bases from J, with 9 bases in between. The length of the CDR3 is 15 residues. Germline loops: CDR1 LNHDA, CDR2 SQIVND (reference sequence). Using reference TRBV19 and TRBJ1-2 for the parts outside the CDR3, the full variable domain is DGGITQSPKYLFRKEGQNVTLSCEQNLNHDAMYWYRQDPGQGLRLIYYSQIVNDFQKGDIAEGYSVSREKKESFPLTVTSAQKNPTAFYLCASSIGGPSNYGYTFGSGTRLTVV.

V gene TRBV4-2 combines with J gene TRBJ1-3; D is undetermined. Germline values: CDR1 LGHNA, CDR2 YNFKEQ. V was trimmed by 4 bases and J by 5 bases, leaving 18 bases between them. The CDR3 is 16 residues long. For the CDR3, the DNA is TGTGCCAGCAGCCTAGATGGAGTGGCGGGGAGAAACACCATATATTTT. It codes for CASSLDGVAGRNTIYF.

The CDR3 here is CAISEGEGQTMNTEAFF. DNA for the CDR3: TGTGCCATCAGTGAGGGAGAGGGACAGACCATGAACACTGAAGCTTTCTTT. The rearrangement uses TRBV10-3 and TRBJ1-1; 7 positions agree with TRBD1. J lost 0 bases, V lost 2 bases, and 9 bases had no gene match. The CDR3 totals 17 residues. Germline V gene data show CDR1 as ENHRY and CDR2 as SYGVKD.

The chain uses TRBV20-1 and TRBJ1-1; D is undetermined. The CDR3 runs 15 residues. The ends were cut back, 3 bases at V and 0 bases at J, with 14 bases in the middle. Germline V gene sequence: CDR1 DFQATT, CDR2 SNEGSKA (reference sequence). The CDR3 spells CSASVPGIMNTEAFF. DNA for the CDR3: TGCAGTGCTAGTGTCCCAGGTATAATGAACACTGAAGCTTTCTTT.

The chain is built from TRBV5-5 and TRBJ1-2; D not certain. CDR1 is SGHKS, CDR2 YYEKEE, per germline (reference sequence). CDR3 length equals 14 residues. V was pared by 0 bases and J by 5 bases, with 11 bases between. The chain's CDR3 is CASSLAETTYGYTF. The CDR3 DNA follows: TGTGCCAGCAGCTTGGCCGAAACGACATATGGCTACACCTTC.

The J gene is TRBJ2-3, the V gene TRBV2; no reliable D call. V lost 8 bases and J lost 6, with 6 bases in between. Germline CDR1 reads SNHLY; CDR2 reads FYNNEI. There are 10 residues in the CDR3. CDR3 region: CASYGDTQYF. In DNA, the CDR3 is TGTGCCAGCTACGGGGATACGCAGTATTTT. Based on the CDR3 plus reference TRBV2 and TRBJ2-3, the full variable domain is EPEVTQTPSHQVTQMGQEVILRCVPISNHLYFYWYRQILGQKVEFLVSFYNNEISEKSEIFDDQFSVERPDGSNFTLKIRSTKLEDSAMYFCASYGDTQYFGPGTRLTVL.

The rearrangement links TRBV7-9 to TRBJ1-1, with D possibly matching TRBD1 (6 bases). Germline loops: CDR1 SEHNR, CDR2 FQNEAQ (reference sequence). CDR3 length: 13 amino acids. Trimming took off 3 bases at V and 6 bases at J, with 11 bases between the two ends. The CDR3 bases are TGTGCCAGCAGCTTGGGGGCACTAGCTGAAGCTTTCTTT. Translation: CASSLGALAEAFF. Full variable domain (missing parts from reference TRBV7-9 and TRBJ1-1): DTGVSQNPRHKITKRGQNVTFRCDPISEHNRLYWYRQTLGQGPEFLTYFQNEAQLEKSRLLSDRFSAERPKGSFSTLEIQRTEQGDSAMYLCASSLGALAEAFFGQGTRLTVV.

The chain has TRBV5-4 and TRBJ2-2, with TRBD1 identical over 8 bases. Trimming took 4 bases from V and 0 from J; bases not matched to a gene: 5. The CDR3 is 16 amino acids. Germline V gene sequence: CDR1 SGHNT, CDR2 YYREEE (reference sequence). CDR3 bases: TGTGCCAGCAGCCCGCCGGGACAGGCGAACACCGGGGAGCTGTTTTTT. Its protein is CASSPPGQANTGELFF.

The rearrangement joins TRBV5-4 to TRBJ1-6; 8 bases align to TRBD1. CDR1 and CDR2 from the germline V gene are SGHNT and YYREEE (reference sequence). The CDR3 is 15 residues long. V trimming: 4 bases; J trimming: 4 bases; junction bases outside the gene matches: 4. The chain's CDR3 is CASSPRGPYNSPLHF. DNA of the CDR3: TGTGCCAGCAGCCCCAGGGGGCCGTATAATTCACCCCTCCACTTT.

In DNA form, the CDR3 reads TGTGCCAGCAGCTTAGCGGCGTGGTCTAGCGGGAGAGGGGAGCTGTTTTTT. The encoded protein is CASSLAAWSSGRGELFF. The chain carries TRBV7-6 and TRBJ2-2; 10 nucleotides agree with TRBD2. The V gene end was trimmed by 0 bases and the J gene end by 8 bases; junction bases not matched to a gene: 9. The length of the CDR3 is 17 residues. Germline CDR1 is SGHVS and CDR2 is FNYEAQ.

The chain employs TRBV15 and TRBJ2-2; 9 nucleotides align to TRBD1. Germline assignment: CDR1 LNHNV and CDR2 YYDKDF (reference sequence). The J segment lost 1 base and the V segment lost 4 bases, leaving 4 bases of the junction unmatched. The CDR3 extends over 16 amino acids. The CDR3, as DNA: TGTGCCACCAGCAAGGGGACAGGGATGAACACCGGGGAGCTGTTTTTT. It specifies CATSKGTGMNTGELFF.